This T cell receptor beta chain was observed in a study of cytomegalovirus exposure and HLA in healthy donors. The PCR made use of 60 Vbeta and 13 Jbeta primers. This table comes from immunoSEQ multiplex PCR, and its TCRdb copy is limited to in-frame clones, with some not included. Counted here are about 110,000 clones, 70% occurring once; the ten biggest clones make up 11%. Study-level results: Researchers counted over 150 TCR beta chains as cytomegalovirus-associated. Certain sequence variants were highly shared and formed a cluster, and this cluster was likely a sequencing artifact.

Of note for this clone: The target antigen is unknown.

Source material: PBMCs. The receptor's source is a middle-aged man in good health and CMV-seropositive.

The CDR3 reads CASSYASGAGNYGYTF. In DNA form, the CDR3 reads TGTGCCAGCAGTTACGCCTCAGGGGCAGGGAACTATGGCTACACCTTC. The chain has TRBV6-5 and TRBJ1-2; a possible D gene is TRBD1 (6 bases). The CDR3 spans 16 residues. Trimming cost V 2 bases and J 2 bases, with 15 bases left between them. The V gene's germline CDR1 is MNHEY and CDR2 SVGAGI.